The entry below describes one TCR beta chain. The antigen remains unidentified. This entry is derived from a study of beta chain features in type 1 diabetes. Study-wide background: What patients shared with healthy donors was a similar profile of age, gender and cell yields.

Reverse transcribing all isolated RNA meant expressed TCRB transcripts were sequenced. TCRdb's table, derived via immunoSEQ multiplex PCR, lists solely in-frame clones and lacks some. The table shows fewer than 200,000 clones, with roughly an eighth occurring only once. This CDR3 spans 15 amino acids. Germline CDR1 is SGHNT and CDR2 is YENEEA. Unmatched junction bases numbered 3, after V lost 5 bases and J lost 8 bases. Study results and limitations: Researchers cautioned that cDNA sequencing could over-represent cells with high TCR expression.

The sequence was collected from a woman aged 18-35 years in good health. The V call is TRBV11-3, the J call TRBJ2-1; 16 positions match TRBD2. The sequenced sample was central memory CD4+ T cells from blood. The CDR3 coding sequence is TGTGCCAGCAGCGAGGGACTAGCGGGGGGGGATGAGCAGTTCTTC. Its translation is CASSEGLAGGDEQFF.